The sequence of this T cell receptor beta chain was determined in a study of PD-1 blockade in classical Hodgkin lymphoma. Time point denoted: cycle 4 day 1 (C4D1), after about 6 weeks of nivolumab. With no exception, relapse followed autologous stem cell transplantation in all patients, and brentuximab vedotin exposure varied. Patients reached a best response of complete response, partial response or progressive disease. Study conclusions and caveats: Diversity similar to that of newly diagnosed patients was seen at baseline in complete responders. Still unresolved is the cause of the repertoire differences, which may be disease activity or prior therapy.

The assay was immunoSEQ multiplex PCR, and TCRdb's table has in-frame clones only and misses some. The sample holds tens of thousands of clones, almost 90% seen once. Turning to this clone: Its target is not known.

V lost 3 bases, J lost 2 bases, and 3 bases stayed unmatched. Per the germline V gene, CDR1 is SNHLY and CDR2 is FYNNEI. The CDR3 is made up of 15 amino acids. The sequencing used peripheral blood mononuclear cells (PBMCs), collected before the fourth cycle of nivolumab. The sequence was collected from a human donor with classical Hodgkin lymphoma. J is TRBJ2-5 and V is TRBV2; 10 bases align to TRBD2. CDR3 DNA: TGTGCCAGCAGTGAGACTAGCGGGCGGCAAGAGACCCAGTACTTC. It encodes CASSETSGRQETQYF.